Following are 3 T cell receptor beta chains from one sample sequenced in a study of shared clonotypes between healthy human individuals. TCRdb's table, derived via immunoSEQ multiplex PCR, lists solely in-frame clones and lacks some. In the table there are over a million clones, roughly 96% of which are singletons. Sequencing was done on a sample of naive CD4+ T cells sorted from blood. Subset here: CD45RA+ positively selected. The source of these receptors is a man younger than 40 in good health.

The chain links TRBV18 to TRBJ1-2; D gene uncertain. CDR3 length: 17 amino acids. Trimming stripped 2 bases from V and 2 bases from J, with 18 bases between. Germline V gives CDR1 KGHSH, CDR2 LQKENI. CDR3 DNA: TGTGCCAGCTCACCATGGATTGGGCAGCGACTAAACTATGGCTACACCTTC. Its translation: CASSPWIGQRLNYGYTF.

Only one count was recorded for this clone. The genes are TRBV6-5 and TRBJ1-1; D may be TRBD1 (6 bases). Germline assignment: CDR1 MNHEY and CDR2 SVGAGI. The CDR3 covers 15 residues. Between the trimmed V and J ends, which lost 10 bases and 4 bases, there was a span of 22 bases. The CDR3 loop reads CANPYRGAESTEAFF. CDR3 coding DNA: TGTGCCAACCCCTACCGGGGGGCGGAGAGCACTGAAGCTTTCTTT.

This chain uses TRBV7-2 with TRBJ2-7; TRBD1 might be the D (6 bases). This CDR3 comprises 14 residues. The germline V gene has CDR1 SGHTA and CDR2 FQGNSA. V lost 6 bases and J 4 bases, leaving 16 bases between the germline ends. CDR3 coding DNA: TGTGCCAGCAGGGACTCAGGGGTTACGTACGAGCAGTACTTC. Protein product: CASRDSGVTYEQYF. Complete variable domain (other parts from reference TRBV7-2 and TRBJ2-7): GAGVSQSPSNKVTEKGKDVELRCDPISGHTALYWYRQSLGQGLEFLIYFQGNSAPDKSGLPSDRFSAERTGGSVSTLTIQRTQQEDSAVYLCASRDSGVTYEQYFGPGTRLTVT.